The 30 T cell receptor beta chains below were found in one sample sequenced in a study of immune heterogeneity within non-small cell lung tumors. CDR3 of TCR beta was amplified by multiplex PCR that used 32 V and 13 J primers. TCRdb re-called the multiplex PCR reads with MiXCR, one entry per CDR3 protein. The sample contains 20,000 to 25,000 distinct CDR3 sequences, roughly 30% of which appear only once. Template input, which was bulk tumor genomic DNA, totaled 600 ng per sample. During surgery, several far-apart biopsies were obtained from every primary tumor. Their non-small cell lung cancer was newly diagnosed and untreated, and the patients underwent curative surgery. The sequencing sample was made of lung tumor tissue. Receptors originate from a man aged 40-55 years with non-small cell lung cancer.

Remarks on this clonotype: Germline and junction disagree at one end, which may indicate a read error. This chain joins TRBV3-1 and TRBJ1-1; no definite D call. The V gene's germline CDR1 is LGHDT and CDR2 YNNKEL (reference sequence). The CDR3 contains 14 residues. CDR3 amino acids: CAISPWGGGTEAFF. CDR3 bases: TGTGCCATCAGCCCTTGGGGTGGTGGCACTGAAGCTTTCTTT.

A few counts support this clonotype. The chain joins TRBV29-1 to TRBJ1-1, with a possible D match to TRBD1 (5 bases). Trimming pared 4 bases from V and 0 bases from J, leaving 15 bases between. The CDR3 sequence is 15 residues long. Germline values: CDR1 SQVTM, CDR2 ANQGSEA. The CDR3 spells CSVVFDRLMNTEAFF. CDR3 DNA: TGCAGCGTTGTTTTTGACAGACTCATGAACACTGAAGCTTTCTTT.

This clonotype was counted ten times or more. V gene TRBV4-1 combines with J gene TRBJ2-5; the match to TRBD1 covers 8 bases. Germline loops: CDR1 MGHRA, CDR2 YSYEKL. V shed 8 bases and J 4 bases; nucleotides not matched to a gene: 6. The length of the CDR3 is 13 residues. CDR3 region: CASSWTGRETQYF. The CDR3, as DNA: TGCGCCAGCTCTTGGACAGGGCGAGAGACCCAGTACTTC.

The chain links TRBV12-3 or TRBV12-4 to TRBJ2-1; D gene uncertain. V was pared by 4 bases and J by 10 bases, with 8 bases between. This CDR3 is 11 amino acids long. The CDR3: CASSSGIEQFF. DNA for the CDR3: TGTGCCAGCAGTTCAGGAATCGAGCAGTTCTTC.

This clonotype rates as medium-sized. The CDR3 is CASSLRGRQAVGYTF. CDR3 nucleotides: TGTGCCAGCAGCTTAAGGGGAAGACAGGCGGTTGGCTACACCTTC. The chain has TRBV7-2 and TRBJ1-2, with a weak D call TRBD1 (6 bases). The germline gives CDR1 SGHTA, CDR2 FQGNSA. Trimming shortened V by 2 bases and J by 7 bases, and 17 bases separated the two germline ends. This CDR3 has 15 amino acids.

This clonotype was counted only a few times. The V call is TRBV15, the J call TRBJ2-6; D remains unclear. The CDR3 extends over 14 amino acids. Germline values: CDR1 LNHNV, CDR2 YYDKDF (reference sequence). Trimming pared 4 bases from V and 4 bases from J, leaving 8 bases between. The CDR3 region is CATSTTTGANVLTF. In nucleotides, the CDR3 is TGTGCCACCAGCACCACTACCGGGGCCAACGTCCTGACTTTC.

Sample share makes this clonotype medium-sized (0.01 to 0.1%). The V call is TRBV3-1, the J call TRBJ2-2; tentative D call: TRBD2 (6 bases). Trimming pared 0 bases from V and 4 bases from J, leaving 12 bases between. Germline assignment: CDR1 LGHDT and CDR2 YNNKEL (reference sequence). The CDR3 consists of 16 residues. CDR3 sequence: CASSQDAGTGTGELFF. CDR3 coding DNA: TGTGCCAGCAGCCAAGATGCGGGAACTGGCACCGGGGAGCTGTTTTTT.

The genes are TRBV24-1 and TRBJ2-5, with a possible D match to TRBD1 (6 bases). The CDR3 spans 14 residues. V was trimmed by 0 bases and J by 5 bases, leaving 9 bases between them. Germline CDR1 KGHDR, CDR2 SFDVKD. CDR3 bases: TGTGCCACCAGTGATTTGGGGGGCTCGGAGACCCAGTACTTC. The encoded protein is CATSDLGGSETQYF.

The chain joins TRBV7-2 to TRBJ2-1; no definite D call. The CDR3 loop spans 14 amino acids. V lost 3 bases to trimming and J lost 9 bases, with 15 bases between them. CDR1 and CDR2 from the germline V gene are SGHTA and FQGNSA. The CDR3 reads CASSFGVISLEQFF. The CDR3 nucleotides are TGTGCCAGCAGCTTTGGGGTCATTAGTCTTGAGCAGTTCTTC.

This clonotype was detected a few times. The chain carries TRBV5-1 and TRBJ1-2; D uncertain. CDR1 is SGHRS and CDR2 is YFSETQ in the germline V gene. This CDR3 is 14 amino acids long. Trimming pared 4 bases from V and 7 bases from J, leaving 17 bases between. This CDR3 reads CASSPDYNPGGYTF. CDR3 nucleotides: TGCGCCAGCAGCCCCGATTACAACCCCGGTGGCTACACCTTC.

The CDR3 loop is CSARVRGRNSPLHF. CDR3 DNA: TGCAGTGCTAGAGTCCGGGGGCGGAATTCACCCCTCCACTTT. The chain uses TRBV20-1 and TRBJ1-6; possible D gene TRBD1, 6 bases. CDR1 is DFQATT and CDR2 is SNEGSKA in the germline V gene (reference sequence). This CDR3 is built from 14 residues. The V end lost 1 base, the J end lost 7 bases, and 11 bases lay between the germline ends.

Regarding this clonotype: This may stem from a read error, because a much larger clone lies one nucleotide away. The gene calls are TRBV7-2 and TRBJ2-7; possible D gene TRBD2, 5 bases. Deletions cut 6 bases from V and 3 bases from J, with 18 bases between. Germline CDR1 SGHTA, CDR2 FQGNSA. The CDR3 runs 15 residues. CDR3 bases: TGTGCCAGCAGTCGAGGGTGGGTGACGGGCTACGAGCAGTACTTC. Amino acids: CASSRGWVTGYEQYF.

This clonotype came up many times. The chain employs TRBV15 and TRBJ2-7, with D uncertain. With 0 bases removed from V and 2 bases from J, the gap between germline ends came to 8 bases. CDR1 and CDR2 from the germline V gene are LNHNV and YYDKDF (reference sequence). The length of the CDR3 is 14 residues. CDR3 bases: TGTGCCACCAGCAGAGAAGGCTCTACCTACGAGCAGTACTTC. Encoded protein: CATSREGSTYEQYF. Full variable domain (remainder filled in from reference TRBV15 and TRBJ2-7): DAMVIQNPRYQVTQFGKPVTLSCSQTLNHNVMYWYQQKSSQAPKLLFHYYDKDFNNEADTPDNFQSRRPNTSFCFLDIRSPGLGDTAMYLCATSREGSTYEQYFGPGTRLTVT.

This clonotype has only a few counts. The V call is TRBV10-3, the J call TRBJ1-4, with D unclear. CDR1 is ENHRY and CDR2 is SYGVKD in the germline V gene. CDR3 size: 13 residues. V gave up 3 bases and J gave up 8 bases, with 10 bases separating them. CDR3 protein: CAISDVGREKLFF. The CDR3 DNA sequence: TGTGCCATCAGTGATGTGGGGAGGGAAAAACTGTTTTTT.

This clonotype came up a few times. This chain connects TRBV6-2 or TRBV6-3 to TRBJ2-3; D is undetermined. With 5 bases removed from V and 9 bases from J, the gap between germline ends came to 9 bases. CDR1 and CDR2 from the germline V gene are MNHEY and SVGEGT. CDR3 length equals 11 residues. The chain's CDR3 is CASSRSRTQYF. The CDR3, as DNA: TGTGCCAGCAGTCGATCGAGGACGCAGTATTTT.

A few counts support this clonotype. CDR3 coding DNA: TGTGCCAGCAGTCCCCGGTGGGGGGGCGAGGAGCTGTTTTTT. This translates into CASSPRWGGEELFF. V usage is TRBV27 and J usage is TRBJ2-2; maybe TRBD2 (7 bases). The V and J ends lost 5 bases and 10 bases respectively, with 17 bases between them. Per germline, CDR1 MNHEY and CDR2 SMNVEV (reference sequence). The CDR3 totals 14 residues.

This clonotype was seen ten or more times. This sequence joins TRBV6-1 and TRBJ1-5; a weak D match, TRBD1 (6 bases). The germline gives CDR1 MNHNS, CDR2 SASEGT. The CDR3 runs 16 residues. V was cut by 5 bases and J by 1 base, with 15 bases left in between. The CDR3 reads CASSPTLTGSNQPQHF. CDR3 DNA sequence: TGTGCCAGCAGTCCCACTCTTACAGGGAGCAATCAGCCCCAGCATTTT.

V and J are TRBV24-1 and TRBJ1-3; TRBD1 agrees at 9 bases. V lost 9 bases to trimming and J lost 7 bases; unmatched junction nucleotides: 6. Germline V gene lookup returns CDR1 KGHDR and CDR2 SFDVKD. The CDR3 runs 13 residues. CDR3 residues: CATGTGLGNTIYF. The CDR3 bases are TGTGCCACCGGGACAGGGCTTGGGAACACCATATATTTT.

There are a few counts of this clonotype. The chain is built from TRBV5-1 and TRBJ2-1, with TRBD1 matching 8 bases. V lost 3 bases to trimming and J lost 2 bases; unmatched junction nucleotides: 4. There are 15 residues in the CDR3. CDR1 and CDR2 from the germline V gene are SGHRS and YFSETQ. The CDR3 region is CASSSGGWTYNEQFF. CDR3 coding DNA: TGCGCCAGCAGCTCAGGGGGCTGGACCTACAATGAGCAGTTCTTC.

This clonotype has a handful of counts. CDR3 residues: CASSPLRADEQYF. The DNA of the CDR3 is TGTGCCAGCTCACCACTAAGGGCAGACGAGCAGTACTTC. The chain joins TRBV18 to TRBJ2-7; D is unclear. Trimming took off 1 base at V and 5 bases at J, with 9 bases between the two ends. The CDR3 runs 13 residues. The V gene's germline CDR1 is KGHSH and CDR2 LQKENI.

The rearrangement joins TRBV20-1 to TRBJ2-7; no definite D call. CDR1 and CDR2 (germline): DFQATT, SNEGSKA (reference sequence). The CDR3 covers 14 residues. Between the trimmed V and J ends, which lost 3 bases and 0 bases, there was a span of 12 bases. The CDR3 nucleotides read TGCAGTGCTAGTCTCACTCAGAGCTCCTACGAGCAGTACTTC. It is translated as CSASLTQSSYEQYF.

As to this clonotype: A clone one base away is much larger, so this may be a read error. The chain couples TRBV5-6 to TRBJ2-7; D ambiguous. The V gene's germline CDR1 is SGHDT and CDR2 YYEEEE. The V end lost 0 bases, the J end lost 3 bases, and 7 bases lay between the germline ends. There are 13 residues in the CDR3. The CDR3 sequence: CASSLDSHYEQYF. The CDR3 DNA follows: TGTGCCAGCAGCTTGGACAGTCACTACGAGCAGTACTTC.

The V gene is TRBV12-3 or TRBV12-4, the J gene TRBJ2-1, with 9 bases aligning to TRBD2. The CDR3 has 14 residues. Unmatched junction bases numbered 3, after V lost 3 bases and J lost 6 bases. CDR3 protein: CASSFSGRSNEQFF. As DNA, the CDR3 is TGTGCCAGCAGTTTTAGCGGGAGAAGCAATGAGCAGTTCTTC.

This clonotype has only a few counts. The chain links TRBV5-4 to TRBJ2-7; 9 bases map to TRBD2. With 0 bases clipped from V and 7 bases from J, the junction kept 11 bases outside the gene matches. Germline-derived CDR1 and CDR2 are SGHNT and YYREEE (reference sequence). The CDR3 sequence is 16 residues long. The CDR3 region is CASSLVVRLAGSEQYF. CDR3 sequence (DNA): TGTGCCAGCAGCTTGGTTGTTCGTCTAGCGGGAAGTGAGCAGTACTTC. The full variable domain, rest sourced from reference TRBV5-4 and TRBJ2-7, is ETGVTQSPTHLIKTRGQQVTLRCSSQSGHNTVSWYQQALGQGPQFIFQYYREEENGRGNFPPRFSGLQFPNYSSELNVNALELDDSALYLCASSLVVRLAGSEQYFGPGTRLTVT.

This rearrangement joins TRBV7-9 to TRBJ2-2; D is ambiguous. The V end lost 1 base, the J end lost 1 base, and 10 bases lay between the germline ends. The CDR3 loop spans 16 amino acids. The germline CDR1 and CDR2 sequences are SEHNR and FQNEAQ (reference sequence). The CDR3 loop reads CASSLGRRVNTGELFF. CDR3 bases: TGTGCCAGCAGCTTAGGTCGCCGGGTGAACACCGGGGAGCTGTTTTTT.

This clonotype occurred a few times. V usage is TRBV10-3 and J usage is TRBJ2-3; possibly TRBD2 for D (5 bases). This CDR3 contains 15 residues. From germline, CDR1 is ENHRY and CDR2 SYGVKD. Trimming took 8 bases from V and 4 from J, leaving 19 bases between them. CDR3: CAIRRNLGSADTQYF. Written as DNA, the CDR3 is TGTGCCATCCGAAGAAACCTAGGGAGCGCAGATACGCAGTATTTT.

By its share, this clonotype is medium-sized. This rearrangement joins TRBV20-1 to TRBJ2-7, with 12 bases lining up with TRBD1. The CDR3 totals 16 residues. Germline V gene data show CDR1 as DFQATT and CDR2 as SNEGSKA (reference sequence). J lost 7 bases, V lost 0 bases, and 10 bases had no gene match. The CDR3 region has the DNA TGCAGTGCTAGAGATCCCGGGACAGGGGGCCGCTGGGAGCAGTACTTC. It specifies CSARDPGTGGRWEQYF.

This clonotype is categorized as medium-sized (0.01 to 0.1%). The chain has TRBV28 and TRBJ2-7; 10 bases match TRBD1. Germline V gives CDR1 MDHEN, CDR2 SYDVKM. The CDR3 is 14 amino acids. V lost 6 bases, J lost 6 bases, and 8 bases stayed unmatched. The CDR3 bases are TGTGCCAGCAGAGCCTGGGACAGGGGCTCCGAGCAGTACTTC. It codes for CASRAWDRGSEQYF.

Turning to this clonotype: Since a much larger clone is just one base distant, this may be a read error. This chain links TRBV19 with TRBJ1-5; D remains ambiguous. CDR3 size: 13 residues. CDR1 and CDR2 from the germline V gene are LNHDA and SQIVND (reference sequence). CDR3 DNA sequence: TGTGCCAGTAGTCCGGACTTGTACCAGCCCCATCATTTT. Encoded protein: CASSPDLYQPHHF.

This CDR3 reads CASSASGGPQHF. The CDR3, as DNA: TGTGCCAGCAGCGCGTCGGGGGGGCCCCAGCATTTT. The V and J genes are TRBV9 and TRBJ1-5; TRBD1 is a possible D gene (5 bases). V lost 3 bases, J lost 9 bases, and 10 bases lay in between. The length of the CDR3 is 12 residues. CDR1 SGDLS and CDR2 YYNGEE come from the germline V gene.